This T cell receptor beta chain was found in a study of blood T cell repertoires in COVID-19 (TCRdb year 2020). About the investigation overall: Collaborator samples came from the United States, Italy and Spain and covered acute and convalescent phases of COVID-19. The prospective study material was composed of cDNA or gDNA derived from T cells, B-cell-depleted T cells, or PBMCs. Subjects who had been exposed to COVID-19, were actively infected with it, or had recovered from it provided the deeply sampled blood TCRbeta repertoires that made up the dataset. The repertoires were released in a freely available public database meant as a resource for research on the immune response to SARS-CoV-2. The samples were drawn from two sources: the first 160 participants of the ongoing ImmuneRACE study, and 1,254 subjects contributed by 6 global collaborators. The sample metadata nearly always contained a de-identified subject ID, COVID-19 status, age in years and sex. Where HLA class I and class II types were available, the types were taken from metadata supplied by the sample provider, not from assay-based typing.

The investigation overall reported the following: The amount of clinical and demographic metadata varied by source and participant and was provided uncurated.

The junction carries 9 bases between V and J, which are trimmed by 1 base and 5 bases respectively. The CDR3 goes from the cysteine to the phenylalanine over 14 residues. The read is trimmed to its CDR3 DNA, 42 bases read in frame from base 1. CDR1 and CDR2 were assigned from the germline V gene as MGHRA and YSYEKL. Of note for this clone: This receptor's antigen is unknown. No base-level quality is on record; no much larger clone is a single base apart.

TCRbeta CDR3 regions were amplified from genomic DNA by means of the immunoSEQ Assay, a bias-controlled multiplex PCR. On the study's bioinformatics: The number of nucleated cells in each sample was estimated from the amplification of reference gene primers within the assay. To quantify the absolute abundance of each unique TCRbeta CDR3 rearrangement, sequence reads were collapsed and filtered. For each sample, productive Simpson clonality was calculated by taking the square root of Simpson's diversity index across productive rearrangements. TCRdb holds this immuneACCESS table with in-frame rearrangements only. Some clones are missing; in checked studies, unresolved V genes explain under half, and the rest has no known cause. The V and J calls and clone size were taken over from that table, and D and trimming were inferred from the DNA. The sample contains 100,000 to 150,000 clones, 85% of them found a single time. The ten largest clones capture approximately 6.6% of the sample.

Each collaborating institution followed its own protocols to collect whole blood in K2EDTA tubes. For TCRbeta analysis, collaborator samples were shipped as frozen whole blood, as isolated PBMCs, or as DNA extracted from either sample type. In this chain, TRBV4-1 is recombined with TRBJ2-4, and the D gene may be TRBD1, 5 bases matching. Sequencing used peripheral blood. This sequence was found in a man older than 75 with active or convalescent COVID-19. CDR3 protein: CASSQVGPQNIQYF. The nucleotides are TGCGCCAGCAGCCAAGTGGGGCCCCAAAACATTCAGTACTTC.